The TCR beta chain described here comes from a study of a mutant IDH1 vaccine in newly diagnosed glioma. Turning to the study itself: A roughly 62% male, roughly 40% female split and a mean age of approximately 40 years characterized treated patients. Previous treatment comprised radiotherapy, temozolomide, or both, mostly both.

V was cut by 6 bases and J by 0 bases, with 11 bases left in between. Germline V gene sequence: CDR1 SQVTM, CDR2 ANQGSEA. The CDR3 is 13 residues long. TCRdb's copy holds only in-frame clones and misses some; the assay was immunoSEQ multiplex PCR. Seen here are about 70,000 clones, around 80% observed once, and the top ten hold about 4.8%. The sample's time point: baseline, week 1 (first vaccination visit). The sample's treatment: pre-vaccination baseline after standard-of-care therapy. Those who donated had recent WHO grade 3 or 4 IDH1-mutant, ATRX-lost astrocytomas. The genes are TRBV29-1 and TRBJ1-2, with D perhaps TRBD1 (6 bases). The sequence was collected from a woman aged 18-35 years with glioma. Some clones in this sample may be carry-over from other donors' samples. The sequencing here drew on peripheral blood mononuclear cells (PBMCs), taken from a glioma patient treated with radiotherapy, temozolomide or both. CDR3 protein: CSVAGGPNYGYTF. CDR3 nucleotides: TGCAGCGTAGCCGGGGGCCCTAACTATGGCTACACCTTC. The whole variable domain, remainder taken from reference TRBV29-1 and TRBJ1-2, is SAVISQKPSRDICQRGTSLTIQCQVDSQVTMMFWYRQQPGQSLTLIATANQGSEATYESGFVIDKFPISRPNLTFSTLTVSNMSPEDSSIYLCSVAGGPNYGYTFGSGTRLTVV.